The 3 T cell receptor beta chains given below trace back to one sample, sequenced in a study of cytomegalovirus exposure and HLA in healthy donors. 13 Jbeta primers and 60 Vbeta primers were used for the PCR. Method: immunoSEQ multiplex PCR; TCRdb's copy keeps in-frame clones and lacks some. The profile covers roughly 100,000 clones, with 76% appearing a single time and 2% to 2.5% taken by the ten largest. The source material was PBMCs. These receptors originate from a man aged 40-50 years in good health and CMV-seronegative.

With respect to this clone: Germline and junction disagree at one end, which may indicate a read error. The CDR3 reads CSSSLRGGAWNSPLHF. As DNA, the CDR3 is TGTTCCAGCAGCTTACGGGGGGGCGCGTGGAATTCACCCCTCCACTTT. This chain joins TRBV7-3 and TRBJ1-6, with a tentative D call TRBD1 (6 bases). The CDR3 spans 16 residues. Germline V gene sequence: CDR1 SGHTA, CDR2 FQGTGA.

The V call is TRBV5-6, the J call TRBJ2-1; the D is unclear. The CDR3 contains 11 residues. V shed 3 bases and J shed 9 bases, with 7 bases lying between them. Germline values: CDR1 SGHDT, CDR2 YYEEEE. As DNA, the CDR3 is TGTGCCAGCAGCTATAGCCTTGAGCAGTTCTTC. It codes for CASSYSLEQFF.

The chain joins TRBV19 to TRBJ2-6; 8 bases are a match to TRBD1. Germline lookup yields CDR1 LNHDA and CDR2 SQIVND (reference sequence). The V segment lost 5 bases and the J segment 2 bases; nucleotides outside the gene matches: 14. CDR3 length: 19 residues. The CDR3 DNA sequence: TGTGCCAGTAGTCCAAAAGGACAGGGAATAGTGGCTGGGGCCAACGTCCTGACTTTC. Its protein is CASSPKGQGIVAGANVLTF.